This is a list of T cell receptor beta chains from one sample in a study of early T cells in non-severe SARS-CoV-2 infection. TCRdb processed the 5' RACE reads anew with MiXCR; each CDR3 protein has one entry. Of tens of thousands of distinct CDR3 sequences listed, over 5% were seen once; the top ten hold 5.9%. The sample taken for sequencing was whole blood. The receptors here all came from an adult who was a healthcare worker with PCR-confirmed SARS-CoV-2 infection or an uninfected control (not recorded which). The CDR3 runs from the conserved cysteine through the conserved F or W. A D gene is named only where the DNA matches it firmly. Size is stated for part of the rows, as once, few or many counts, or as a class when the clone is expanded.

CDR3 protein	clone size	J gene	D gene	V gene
CSGLPASGDNEQYF	.	TRBJ2-7	TRBD2	TRBV20-1
CASSRLWGGPETQYF	.	TRBJ2-5	.	TRBV12-3/TRBV12-4
CASSWGSSGNSPLHF	many	TRBJ1-6	.	TRBV7-9
CAKQGLAGNTGELFF	many	TRBJ2-2	TRBD2	TRBV2
CASMSTVYEQYF	few	TRBJ2-7	.	TRBV28
CASLDSPGTEAFF	many	TRBJ1-1	.	TRBV2
CSARDVGSEREVPYF	few	TRBJ2-7	TRBD2	TRBV20-1
CSASRGPSGRSGEQYF	many	TRBJ2-7	TRBD2	TRBV20-1
CAIRAGQRISLHF	many	TRBJ1-6	.	TRBV10-3
CATRTGNYEQYF	many	TRBJ2-7	TRBD1	TRBV6-2/TRBV6-3
CASTRAPTSDNEQFF	many	TRBJ2-1	TRBD2	TRBV12-3/TRBV12-4
CASSPDSAGVEQFF	.	TRBJ2-1	TRBD2	TRBV11-2
CASSPTGLRGEQYF	.	TRBJ2-7	.	TRBV7-2
CASSQGGSNSPLHF	many	TRBJ1-6	.	TRBV4-2
CSVDRGGIQYF	many	TRBJ2-4	TRBD1	TRBV20-1
CASSSSLAPHYEQYF	many	TRBJ2-7	.	TRBV21-1
CASSWGRTRSYEQYF	many	TRBJ2-7	.	TRBV7-2
CASSRTGEKLFF	few	TRBJ1-4	.	TRBV12-3/TRBV12-4
CASSLVGTGVGNTIYF	many	TRBJ1-3	TRBD1	TRBV7-2
CASSQDGRPRETQYF	many	TRBJ2-5	.	TRBV5-1
CASSLWSGTGQYF	many	TRBJ2-7	TRBD2	TRBV28
CASRLLGAPEVAFF	many	TRBJ1-1	.	TRBV5-4
CASSLAQQGVNEKLFF	many	TRBJ1-4	.	TRBV7-8
CSVTSTGANTEAFF	.	TRBJ1-1	TRBD1	TRBV29-1
CATSDPSGMEQFF	many	TRBJ2-1	TRBD2	TRBV24-1
CASSPLMTATYEQYF	.	TRBJ2-7	.	TRBV11-1
CSARDMKLALAETQYF	few	TRBJ2-5	.	TRBV20-1
CASSLGAASEQYF	few	TRBJ2-7	.	TRBV7-8
CASSFSGSGADTQYF	many	TRBJ2-3	.	TRBV27
CSASAITGGYEQYF	many	TRBJ2-7	TRBD1	TRBV20-1
CASRRQGGDEKLFF	many	TRBJ1-4	TRBD1	TRBV19
CASSLGGLQETQYF	many	TRBJ2-5	.	TRBV7-9
CASSRRDGEQFF	few	TRBJ2-1	.	TRBV9
CASSYSYEQYF	.	TRBJ2-7	.	TRBV5-1
CATGDKFLRKQYF	.	TRBJ2-7	.	TRBV28
CASSSGGDIQYF	.	TRBJ2-4	TRBD2	TRBV7-2
CASSLAAGNTIYF	few	TRBJ1-3	.	TRBV5-5
CASSPGQSETQYF	many	TRBJ2-5	.	TRBV5-1
CASSQSTGSGANVLTF	few	TRBJ2-6	.	TRBV4-3
CASRRRTNTEAFF	few	TRBJ1-1	.	TRBV6-6
CASSRTGNEQFF	many	TRBJ2-1	TRBD1	TRBV12-3/TRBV12-4
CASSLGTSGPYEQYF	few	TRBJ2-7	TRBD2	TRBV7-2
CASSPPNYSEQNTDTQYF	many	TRBJ2-3	.	TRBV18
CASSSAGNQPQHF	few	TRBJ1-5	.	TRBV12-3/TRBV12-4
CACSGENTIYF	.	TRBJ1-3	.	TRBV30
CASSPSSSYGADTQYF	few	TRBJ2-3	.	TRBV18
CASSFRDGWGEQFF	many	TRBJ2-1	.	TRBV21-1
CASSRFRDSDNEQFF	many	TRBJ2-1	.	TRBV7-8
CASSLHGNSPLHF	few	TRBJ1-6	.	TRBV7-8
CASISVVSEAFF	.	TRBJ1-1	.	TRBV6-6
CSASLAGSSYNEQFF	.	TRBJ2-1	.	TRBV20-1
CASSLGGAYNSPLHF	.	TRBJ1-6	.	TRBV12-3/TRBV12-4
CASSLEQGGAGELFF	.	TRBJ2-2	.	TRBV4-3
CASSPLGQLTYEQYF	many	TRBJ2-7	.	TRBV18
CASRSRRKEDGYTF	many	TRBJ1-2	.	TRBV2
CASSPGTSGSLYEQYF	many	TRBJ2-7	TRBD2	TRBV11-2
CASSPRGLSYEQYF	many	TRBJ2-7	.	TRBV6-1
CASSPPGLAGSYEQYF	.	TRBJ2-7	TRBD2	TRBV18
CSARKNLAKNIQYF	many	TRBJ2-4	.	TRBV20-1
CASSPEVYEQYF	few	TRBJ2-7	.	TRBV7-9